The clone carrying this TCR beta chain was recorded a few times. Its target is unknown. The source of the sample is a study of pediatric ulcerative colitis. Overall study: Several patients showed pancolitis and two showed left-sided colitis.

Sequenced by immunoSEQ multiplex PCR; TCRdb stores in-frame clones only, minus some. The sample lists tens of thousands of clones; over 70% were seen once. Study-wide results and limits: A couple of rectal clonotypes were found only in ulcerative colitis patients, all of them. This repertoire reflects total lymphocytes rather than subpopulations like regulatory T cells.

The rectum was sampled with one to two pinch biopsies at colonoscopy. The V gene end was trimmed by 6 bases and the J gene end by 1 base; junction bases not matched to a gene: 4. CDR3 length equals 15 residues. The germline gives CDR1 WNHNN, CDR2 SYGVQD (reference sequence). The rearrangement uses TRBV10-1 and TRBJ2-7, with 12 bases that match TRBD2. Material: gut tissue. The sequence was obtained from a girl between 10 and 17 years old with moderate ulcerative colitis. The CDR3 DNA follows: TGCGCCAGCAGCGCTGGACTAGCGGGATCCTACGAGCAGTACTTC. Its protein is CASSAGLAGSYEQYF.